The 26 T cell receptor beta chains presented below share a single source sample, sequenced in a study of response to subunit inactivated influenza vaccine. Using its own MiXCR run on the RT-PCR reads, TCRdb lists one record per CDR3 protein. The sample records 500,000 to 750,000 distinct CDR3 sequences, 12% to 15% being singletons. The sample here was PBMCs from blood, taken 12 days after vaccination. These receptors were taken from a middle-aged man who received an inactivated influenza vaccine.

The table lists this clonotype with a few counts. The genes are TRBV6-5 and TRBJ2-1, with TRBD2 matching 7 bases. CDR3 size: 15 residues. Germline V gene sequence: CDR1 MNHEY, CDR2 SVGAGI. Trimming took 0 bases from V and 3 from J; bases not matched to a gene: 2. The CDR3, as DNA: TGTGCCAGCAGTTACTCCGGGGGGAACTACAATGAGCAGTTCTTC. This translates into CASSYSGGNYNEQFF.

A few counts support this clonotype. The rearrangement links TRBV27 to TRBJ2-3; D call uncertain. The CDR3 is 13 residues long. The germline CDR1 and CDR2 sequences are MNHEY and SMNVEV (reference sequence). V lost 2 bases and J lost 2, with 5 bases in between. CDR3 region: CASSLPYTDTQYF. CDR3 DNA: TGTGCCAGCAGTTTACCCTACACAGATACGCAGTATTTT.

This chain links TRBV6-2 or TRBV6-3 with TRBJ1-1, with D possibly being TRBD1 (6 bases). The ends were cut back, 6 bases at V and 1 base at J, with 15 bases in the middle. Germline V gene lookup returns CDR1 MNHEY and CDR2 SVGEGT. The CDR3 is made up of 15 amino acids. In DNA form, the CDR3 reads TGTGCCAGCAGGCTCACAGGGCGGCAGAACACTGAAGCTTTCTTT. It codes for CASRLTGRQNTEAFF.

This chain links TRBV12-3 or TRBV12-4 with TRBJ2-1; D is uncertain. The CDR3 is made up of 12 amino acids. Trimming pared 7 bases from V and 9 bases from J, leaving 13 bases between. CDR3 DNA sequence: TGTGCCAGCACCCCCAGAGGCTCTGAGCAGTTCTTC. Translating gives CASTPRGSEQFF.

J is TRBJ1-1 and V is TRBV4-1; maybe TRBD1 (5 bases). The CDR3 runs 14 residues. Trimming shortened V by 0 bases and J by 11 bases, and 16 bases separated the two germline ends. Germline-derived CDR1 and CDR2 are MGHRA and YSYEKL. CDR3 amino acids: CASSQDLRGTFAFF. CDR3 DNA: TGCGCCAGCAGCCAAGATCTACGGGGGACGTTTGCTTTCTTT.

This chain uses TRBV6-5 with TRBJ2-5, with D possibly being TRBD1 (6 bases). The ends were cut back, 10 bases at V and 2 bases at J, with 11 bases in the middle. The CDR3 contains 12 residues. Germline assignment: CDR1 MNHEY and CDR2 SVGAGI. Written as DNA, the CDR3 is TGTGCCACAAGGACAGTTCAAGAGACCCAGTACTTC. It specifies CATRTVQETQYF.

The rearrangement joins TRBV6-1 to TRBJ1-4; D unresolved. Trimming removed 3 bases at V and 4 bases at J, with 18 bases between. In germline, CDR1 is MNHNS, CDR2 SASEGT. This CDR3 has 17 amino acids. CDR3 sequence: CASSEFLSGINNEKLFF. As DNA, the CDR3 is TGTGCCAGCAGTGAGTTCTTGAGTGGGATAAATAATGAAAAACTGTTTTTT.

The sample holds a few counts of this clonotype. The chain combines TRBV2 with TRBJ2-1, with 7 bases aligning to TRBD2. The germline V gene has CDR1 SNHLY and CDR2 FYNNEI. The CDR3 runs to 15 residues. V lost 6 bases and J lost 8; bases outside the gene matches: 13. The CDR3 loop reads CASRGYYGRLDEQFF. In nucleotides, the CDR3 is TGTGCCAGCAGAGGTTACTACGGGAGGCTCGATGAGCAGTTCTTC.

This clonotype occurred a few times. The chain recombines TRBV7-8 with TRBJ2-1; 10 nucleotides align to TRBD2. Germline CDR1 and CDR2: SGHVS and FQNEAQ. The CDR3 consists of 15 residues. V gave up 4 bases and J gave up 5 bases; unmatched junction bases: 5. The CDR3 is CASSSPLAGDNEQFF. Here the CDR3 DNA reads TGTGCCAGCAGCTCCCCGCTAGCGGGGGACAATGAGCAGTTCTTC.

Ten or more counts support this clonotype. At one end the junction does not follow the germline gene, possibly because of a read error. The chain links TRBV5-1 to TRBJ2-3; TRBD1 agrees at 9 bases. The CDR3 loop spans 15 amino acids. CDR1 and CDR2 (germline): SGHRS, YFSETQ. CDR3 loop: CASSLVGQGTDTQYF. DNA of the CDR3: TGTGCCAGCAGTTTAGTGGGACAGGGAACAGATACGCAGTATTTT.

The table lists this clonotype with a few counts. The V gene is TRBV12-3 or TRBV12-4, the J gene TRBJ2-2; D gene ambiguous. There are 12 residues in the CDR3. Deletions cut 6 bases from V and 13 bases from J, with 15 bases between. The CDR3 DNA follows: TGTGCCAGCAGCACAGATGGTTCCGGGCTGTTTTTT. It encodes CASSTDGSGLFF.

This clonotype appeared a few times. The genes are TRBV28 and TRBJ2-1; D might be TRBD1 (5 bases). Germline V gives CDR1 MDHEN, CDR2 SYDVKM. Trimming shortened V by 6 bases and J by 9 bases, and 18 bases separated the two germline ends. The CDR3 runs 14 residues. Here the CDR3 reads CASSLGAPYGEQFF. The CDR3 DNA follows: TGTGCCAGCAGCTTAGGGGCCCCCTACGGTGAGCAGTTCTTC.

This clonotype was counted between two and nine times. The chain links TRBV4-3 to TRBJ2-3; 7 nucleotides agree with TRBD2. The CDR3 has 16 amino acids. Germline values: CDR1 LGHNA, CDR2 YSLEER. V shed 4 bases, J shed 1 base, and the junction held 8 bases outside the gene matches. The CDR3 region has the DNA TGCGCCAGCAGCCGAACCCTAGCGGCGGGCACAGATACGCAGTATTTT. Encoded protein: CASSRTLAAGTDTQYF.

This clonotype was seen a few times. CDR3 sequence: CASSLRQGGETQYF. For the CDR3, the DNA is TGTGCCAGCAGTTTAAGGCAGGGTGGAGAGACCCAGTACTTC. The J gene is TRBJ2-5, the V gene TRBV12-3 or TRBV12-4, with D possibly being TRBD1 (5 bases). The V end was cut by 2 bases, the J end by 4 bases, with 11 bases between. The CDR3 is 14 amino acids.

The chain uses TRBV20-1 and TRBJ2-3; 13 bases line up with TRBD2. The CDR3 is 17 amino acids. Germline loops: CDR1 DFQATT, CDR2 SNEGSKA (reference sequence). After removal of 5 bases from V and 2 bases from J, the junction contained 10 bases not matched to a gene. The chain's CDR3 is CSAEGLAGAKDTDTQYF. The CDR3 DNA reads TGCAGTGCTGAAGGACTAGCGGGGGCCAAGGACACAGATACGCAGTATTTT.

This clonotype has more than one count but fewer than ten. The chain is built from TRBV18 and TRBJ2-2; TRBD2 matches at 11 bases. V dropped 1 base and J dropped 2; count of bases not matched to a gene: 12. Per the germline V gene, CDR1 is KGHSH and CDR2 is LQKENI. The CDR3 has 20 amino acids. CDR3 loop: CASSPRGRAGTSGNTGELFF. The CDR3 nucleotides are TGTGCCAGCTCACCACGGGGGAGAGCCGGGACTAGCGGAAACACCGGGGAGCTGTTTTTT. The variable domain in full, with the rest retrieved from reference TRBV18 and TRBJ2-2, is NAGVMQNPRHLVRRRGQEARLRCSPMKGHSHVYWYRQLPEEGLKFMVYLQKENIIDESGMPKERFSAEFPKEGPSILRIQQVVRGDSAAYFCASSPRGRAGTSGNTGELFFGEGSRLTVL.

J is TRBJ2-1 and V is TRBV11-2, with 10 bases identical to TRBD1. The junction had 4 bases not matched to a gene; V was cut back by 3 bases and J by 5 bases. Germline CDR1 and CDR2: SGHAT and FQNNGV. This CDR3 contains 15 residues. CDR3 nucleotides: TGTGCCAGCAGCTTCCGGGACAGGGGAGACAATGAGCAGTTCTTC. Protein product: CASSFRDRGDNEQFF.

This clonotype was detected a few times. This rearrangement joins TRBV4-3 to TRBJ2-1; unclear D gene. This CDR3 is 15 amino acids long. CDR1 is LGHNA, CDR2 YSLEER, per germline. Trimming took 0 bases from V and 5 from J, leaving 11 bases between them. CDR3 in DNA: TGCGCCAGCAGCCAAGATTCGCTTTCCCACAATGAGCAGTTCTTC. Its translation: CASSQDSLSHNEQFF.

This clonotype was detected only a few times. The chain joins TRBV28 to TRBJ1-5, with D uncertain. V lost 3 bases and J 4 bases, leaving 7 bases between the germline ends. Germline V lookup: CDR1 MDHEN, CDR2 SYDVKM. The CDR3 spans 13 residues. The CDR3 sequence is CASSLLANQPQHF. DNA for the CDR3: TGTGCCAGCAGTTTGTTGGCGAATCAGCCCCAGCATTTT.

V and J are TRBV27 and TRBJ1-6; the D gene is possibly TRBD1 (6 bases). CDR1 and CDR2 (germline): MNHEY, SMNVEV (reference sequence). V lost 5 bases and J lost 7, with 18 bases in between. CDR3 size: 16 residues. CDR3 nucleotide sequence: TGTGCCAGCAGTGACCTAGACAGGATCTTAAATTCACCCCTCCACTTT. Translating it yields CASSDLDRILNSPLHF.

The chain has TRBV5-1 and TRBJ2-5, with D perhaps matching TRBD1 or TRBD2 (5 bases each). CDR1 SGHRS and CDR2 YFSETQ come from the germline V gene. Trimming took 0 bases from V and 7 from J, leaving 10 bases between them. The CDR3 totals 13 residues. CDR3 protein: CASSLVGDGTQYF. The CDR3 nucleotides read TGCGCCAGCAGCTTGGTCGGGGACGGGACCCAGTACTTC. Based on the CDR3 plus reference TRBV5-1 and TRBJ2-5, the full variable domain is KAGVTQTPRYLIKTRGQQVTLSCSPISGHRSVSWYQQTPGQGLQFLFEYFSETQRNKGNFPGRFSGRQFSNSRSEMNVSTLELGDSALYLCASSLVGDGTQYFGPGTRLLVL.

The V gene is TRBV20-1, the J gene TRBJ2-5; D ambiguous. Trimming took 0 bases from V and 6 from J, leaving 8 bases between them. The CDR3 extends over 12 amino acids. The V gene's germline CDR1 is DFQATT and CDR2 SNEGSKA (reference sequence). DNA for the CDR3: TGCAGTGCTAGAGAGGTCGGGCAGACCCAGTACTTC. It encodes CSAREVGQTQYF.

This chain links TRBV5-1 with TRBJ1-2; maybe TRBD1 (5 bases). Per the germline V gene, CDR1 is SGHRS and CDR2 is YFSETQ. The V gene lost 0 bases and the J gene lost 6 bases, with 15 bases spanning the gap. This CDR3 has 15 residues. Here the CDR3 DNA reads TGCGCCAGCAGCTTGGTAGTCAGGGAAGGTAATGGCTACACCTTC. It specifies CASSLVVREGNGYTF.

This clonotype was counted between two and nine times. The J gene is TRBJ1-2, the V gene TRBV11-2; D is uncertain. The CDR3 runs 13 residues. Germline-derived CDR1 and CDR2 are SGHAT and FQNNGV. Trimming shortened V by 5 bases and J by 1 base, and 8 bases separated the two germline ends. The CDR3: CASSGSDNYGYTF. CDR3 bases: TGTGCCAGCAGCGGTTCAGATAACTATGGCTACACCTTC.

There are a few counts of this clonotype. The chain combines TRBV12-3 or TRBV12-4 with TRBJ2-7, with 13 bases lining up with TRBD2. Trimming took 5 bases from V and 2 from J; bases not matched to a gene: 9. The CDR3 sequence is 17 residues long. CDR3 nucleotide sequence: TGTGCCAGCAGTATACGACTAGCGGGAGGCCGTCCCTACGAGCAGTACTTC. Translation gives CASSIRLAGGRPYEQYF.

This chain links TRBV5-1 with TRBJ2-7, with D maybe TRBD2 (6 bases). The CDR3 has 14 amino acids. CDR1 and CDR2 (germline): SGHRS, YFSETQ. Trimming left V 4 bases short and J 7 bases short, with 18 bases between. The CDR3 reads CASSPYSREKEQYF. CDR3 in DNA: TGCGCCAGCAGCCCGTACTCACGGGAGAAGGAGCAGTACTTC.